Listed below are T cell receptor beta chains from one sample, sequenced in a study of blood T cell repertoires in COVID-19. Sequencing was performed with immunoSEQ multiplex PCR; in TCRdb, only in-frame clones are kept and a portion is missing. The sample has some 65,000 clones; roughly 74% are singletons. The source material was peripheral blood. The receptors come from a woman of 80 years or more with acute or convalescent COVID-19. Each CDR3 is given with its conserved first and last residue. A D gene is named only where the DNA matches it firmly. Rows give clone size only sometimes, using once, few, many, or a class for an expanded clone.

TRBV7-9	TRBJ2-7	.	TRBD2	CASSSRLAPVYEQYF	TGTGCCAGCAGCTCCAGACTAGCACCTGTCTACGAGCAGTACTTC
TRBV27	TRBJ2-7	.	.	CASSFQGQTYEQYF	TGTGCCAGCAGTTTTCAGGGGCAGACCTACGAGCAGTACTTC
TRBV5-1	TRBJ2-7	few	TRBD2	CASSPLGAGGPFEQYF	TGCGCCAGCAGCCCGTTGGGAGCGGGAGGGCCTTTCGAGCAGTACTTC
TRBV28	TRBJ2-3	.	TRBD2	CASSFPPSGTTDTQYF	TGTGCCAGCAGTTTTCCACCCAGCGGGACCACAGATACGCAGTATTTT
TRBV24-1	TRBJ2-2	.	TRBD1	CATRAGGTGELFF	TGTGCCACCAGGGCAGGGGGCACCGGGGAGCTGTTTTTT
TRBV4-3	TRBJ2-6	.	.	CASSQDLGRGRSLSSGANVLTF	TGCGCCAGCAGCCAAGATCTAGGCAGGGGCCGATCCTTAAGCTCTGGGGCCAACGTCCTGACTTTC
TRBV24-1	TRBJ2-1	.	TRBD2	CATSRLAGASNEQFF	TGTGCCACCAGTCGTCTAGCGGGAGCCAGCAATGAGCAGTTCTTC
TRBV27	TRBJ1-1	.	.	CASSFRGANTEAFF	TGTGCCAGCAGTTTCCGGGGGGCGAACACTGAAGCTTTCTTT
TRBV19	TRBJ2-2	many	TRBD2	CASSIRTSGRNTGELFF	TGTGCCAGTAGTATTCGGACTAGCGGGAGGAACACCGGGGAGCTGTTTTTT
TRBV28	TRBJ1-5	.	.	CASGAPPRGDQPQHF	TGTGCCAGCGGAGCACCGCCGCGGGGGGATCAGCCCCAGCATTTT
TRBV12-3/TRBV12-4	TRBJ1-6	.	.	CASTLIGNSPLHF	TGTGCCAGCACCCTAATCGGGAATTCACCCCTCCACTTT
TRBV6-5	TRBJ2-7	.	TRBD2	CASTLEAGDTHEQYF	TGTGCCAGCACCCTTGAAGCGGGAGATACCCACGAGCAGTACTTC
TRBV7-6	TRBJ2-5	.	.	CASTTLAGAQETQYF	TGTGCCAGCACTACCTTGGCGGGGGCACAAGAGACCCAGTACTTC
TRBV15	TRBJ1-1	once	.	CATSRDGGSAFF	TGTGCCACCAGCAGAGATGGGGGGTCAGCTTTCTTT
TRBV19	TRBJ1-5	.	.	CASSIDRVGRSNQPQHF	TGTGCCAGTAGTATAGATCGGGTGGGGAGGAGCAATCAGCCCCAGCATTTT
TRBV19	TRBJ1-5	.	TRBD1	CASSSGTGLQPQHF	TGTGCCAGTAGTTCCGGGACAGGGTTGCAGCCCCAGCATTTT